This TCR beta chain comes out of a study of T cell responses to AZD1222 COVID-19 vaccine. Regarding this clone: Its antigen is not identified.

Pooled in the analysis were second doses at about 4 or about 12 weeks. The protocol was immunoSEQ multiplex PCR, while the TCRdb copy is restricted to in-frame clones and leaves out a portion. The repertoire has 100,000 or so clones, roughly nine tenths of them found once; the top ten carry less than 2.5%. Overall study results and limits: Increased Spike-specific TCR breadth and depth were observed after two AZD1222 doses. Seropositive at baseline were only a handful of AZD1222 recipients. Most donors were white British, females outnumbered males, and clonal diversity was possibly underestimated.

The CDR3 loop spans 20 amino acids. Trimming cost V 1 base and J 0 bases, with 24 bases left between them. The germline V gene has CDR1 SGHVS and CDR2 FQNEAQ. The TCR comes from an adult who received the AZD1222 COVID-19 vaccine. Sample: peripheral blood, taken 28 days after the second AZD1222 dose. J is TRBJ1-2 and V is TRBV7-8, with D possibly being TRBD1 (5 bases). The DNA of the CDR3 is TGTGCCAGCAGCTTAGAAATGGGGGACGTTCCCGTAGGGCCTAACTATGGCTACACCTTC. It encodes CASSLEMGDVPVGPNYGYTF. The variable domain in full, completed from reference TRBV7-8 and TRBJ1-2, reads GAGVSQSPRYKVAKRGQDVALRCDPISGHVSLFWYQQALGQGPEFLTYFQNEAQLDKSGLPSDRFFAERPEGSVSTLKIQRTQQEDSAVYLCASSLEMGDVPVGPNYGYTFGSGTRLTVV.